The rows below give T cell receptor beta chains drawn from one sample of a study of Graves' ophthalmopathy and Graves' hyperthyroidism. TCRdb ran MiXCR on the multiplex PCR reads and lists one entry per CDR3 protein. The sample lists 600,000 to 950,000 distinct CDR3 sequences, roughly 40% occurring once. The source material was peripheral blood. The receptors shown here come from an adult man with Graves' ophthalmopathy. Each CDR3 is given with its conserved first and last residue.

J gene	V gene	CDR3 protein
TRBJ1-5	TRBV10-3	CATRGLISNQPQHF
TRBJ1-1	TRBV14	CASSPWTGRNTEAFF
TRBJ1-6	TRBV11-2	CTSSSPGRTFVSPLHF
TRBJ1-5	TRBV19	CASIGGLDSNQPQHF
TRBJ2-3	TRBV4-3	CASSQGDRATDTQYF
TRBJ2-5	TRBV19	CATRDFAFGETQYF
TRBJ1-6	TRBV15	CATSREGRGYSPLHF
TRBJ1-6	TRBV6-5	CASSSPGQGGSPLHF
TRBJ2-7	TRBV2	CASSEVRTGAYEQYF
TRBJ1-5	TRBV19	CASSSTGQAPQHF
TRBJ2-2	TRBV19	CASSTRRTGELFF
TRBJ1-4	TRBV29-1	CSFRGTDGEKLFF
TRBJ2-5	TRBV24-1	CATSDNGTTGTQYF
TRBJ1-1	TRBV7-3	CASSPWTGGAGNTEAFF
TRBJ1-5	TRBV12-3/TRBV12-4	CASSRFLDQPQHF
TRBJ2-5	TRBV2	CASRDRGQQETQYF
TRBJ1-1	TRBV19	CASSNMMNTEAFF
TRBJ1-1	TRBV11-2	CASSLEWERGEASF
TRBJ2-5	TRBV5-6	CASSFAGRGDETQYF
TRBJ1-2	TRBV20-1	CSAIHHEGYTF
TRBJ1-5	TRBV24-1	CAWSSHQRVQPQHF
TRBJ2-6	TRBV7-9	CASSQTGTGLGANVLTF
TRBJ1-2	TRBV20-1	CSARDLSGAGGYGYTF
TRBJ1-5	TRBV29-1	CSQQTNQPQHF
TRBJ2-5	TRBV7-3	CASSRRTGTGLRPQYF
TRBJ1-4	TRBV6-1	CAGSPRAEKLFF
TRBJ2-7	TRBV12-3/TRBV12-4	CASSPRDRVIEQYF